The entry that follows covers one TCR beta chain sequence. The antigen is undetermined. The assay ran at deep level. Sorted-subset replicate PCR reactions contained roughly 200 ng DNA, corresponding to tens of thousands of T cell genomes. Only in-frame clones appear in the TCRdb table, and some are missing; sequencing was by immunoSEQ multiplex PCR. The profile shows roughly 850,000 clones, approximately 96% of them singletons. This entry comes from a study of shared clonotypes between healthy human individuals. CD45RO-negative, CCR7-positively selected cells formed the naive CD8 fraction, excluding terminally differentiated effector memory CD45RA+ cells. Study-wide results and caveats: Estimated richness values were generally larger in naive subsets than in memory subsets. Shared clonotypes across all four donors exceeded non-shared ones in generation probability.

From germline, CDR1 is MDHEN and CDR2 SYDVKM. V was trimmed by 1 base and J by 7 bases, leaving 11 bases between them. The CDR3 loop spans 13 amino acids. The sequence was collected from a man between 25 and 39 years old in good health. Sequencing was done on a sample of naive CD8+ T cells sorted from blood. The rearrangement uses TRBV28 and TRBJ2-7; D may be TRBD1 or TRBD2 (5 bases each). CDR3: CASSLFRDGEQYF. The CDR3 region has the DNA TGTGCCAGCAGTTTATTTCGGGACGGGGAGCAGTACTTC.